This T cell receptor (beta chain) is from a study of CD8 T cells in Susac syndrome (dated by TCRdb to between 2018 and 2020). Turning to the overall study: Of the Susac syndrome patients who were sequenced, roughly 8 were in clinical remission while more than five had clinically active disease. At blood withdrawal, Susac syndrome patients were either therapy-naive, taking corticosteroids (in some cases with IVIg as well), or taking IVIg alone. The study used repertoire sequencing to test whether antigen drove CD8+ T cell activation and differentiation in Susac syndrome. Summary of the overall study and its limitations: In the CD4+ T cell repertoire of Susac syndrome patients, clonal expansion was not detected. The number of individuals in the TCR sequencing and HLA analysis was acknowledged as relatively small.

RNA was extracted using the RNeasy kit, and about 0.45 to 1 ug of the RNA was reverse transcribed with random hexamers. TCR beta CDR3 regions were amplified with the immunoSEQ multiplex PCR assay covering 54 Vbeta and 13 Jbeta segments. Bias from PCR amplification was corrected by using a synthetic template baseline for primer optimization and for computational correction. Regarding the original processing steps: Reads were assigned to V, D and J genes according to IMGT and analyzed in immunoSEQ Analyzer, with only productive sequences retained. Clonality was calculated as one minus the Shannon entropy normalized by log2 of the number of productive unique sequences. For each patient and control, public and private clones were evaluated among the 100 most prevalent clones. Susac-specific clones were defined as absent from healthy and MS cohorts, around 980 published viral clones and other ImmuneACCESS disease sequences. TCRdb's own reprocessing of the public reads used fastp at Q25 and MiXCR and kept productive beta chains. Every CDR3 protein is listed once, alongside the most common genes and DNA of its rows. What appears here as the V and J calls and clone size reflects TCRdb's work, not the paper's. In this sample the table shows 150,000 or so distinct CDR3 sequences, 95% of which occur a single time. In total, the top ten clones hold roughly 0.14% of the sample.

The germline V end is reduced by 4 bases and the J end by 1 base; junction bases left unmatched: 5. Taken from cysteine to phenylalanine, the CDR3 has 16 residues. Only CDR3 DNA is held: 48 bases, read in frame from base 1. CDR1 LNHNV and CDR2 YYDKDF are derived from the germline V gene (reference sequence). About this clonotype itself: The antigen this receptor binds is unknown. No base-level quality is on record; no much larger clone is a single base apart.

Peripheral blood CD8+ and CD4+ T cells from healthy donors, Susac syndrome patients and multiple sclerosis patients were profiled using high-throughput TCR beta sequencing. The Susac syndrome patients fulfilled recently defined diagnostic criteria for either definite or probable disease. Bulk CD8+ and CD4+ T cells were purified by magnetic negative isolation, while CD8+ TEMRA cells were enriched using FACS. Blood was collected in EDTA tubes and processed within 24 hours, with PBMCs isolated through density gradient centrifugation. PBMCs destined for TCR sequencing were cryopreserved in liquid nitrogen and later thawed in a 37 °C water bath. Purity of sorted or isolated CD4+, CD8+ and CD8+ TEMRA cells was at least 90%.

This sequence originates from a human donor with Susac syndrome. This receptor chain uses TRBV15 and TRBJ1-5, with 9 central nucleotides matching TRBD1. Input material: CD4+ T cells from PBMCs. The CDR3 amino acid sequence is: CATSMDRGFSNQPQHF. The DNA reads as follows: TGTGCCACCAGCATGGACAGGGGATTCAGCAATCAGCCCCAGCATTTT.